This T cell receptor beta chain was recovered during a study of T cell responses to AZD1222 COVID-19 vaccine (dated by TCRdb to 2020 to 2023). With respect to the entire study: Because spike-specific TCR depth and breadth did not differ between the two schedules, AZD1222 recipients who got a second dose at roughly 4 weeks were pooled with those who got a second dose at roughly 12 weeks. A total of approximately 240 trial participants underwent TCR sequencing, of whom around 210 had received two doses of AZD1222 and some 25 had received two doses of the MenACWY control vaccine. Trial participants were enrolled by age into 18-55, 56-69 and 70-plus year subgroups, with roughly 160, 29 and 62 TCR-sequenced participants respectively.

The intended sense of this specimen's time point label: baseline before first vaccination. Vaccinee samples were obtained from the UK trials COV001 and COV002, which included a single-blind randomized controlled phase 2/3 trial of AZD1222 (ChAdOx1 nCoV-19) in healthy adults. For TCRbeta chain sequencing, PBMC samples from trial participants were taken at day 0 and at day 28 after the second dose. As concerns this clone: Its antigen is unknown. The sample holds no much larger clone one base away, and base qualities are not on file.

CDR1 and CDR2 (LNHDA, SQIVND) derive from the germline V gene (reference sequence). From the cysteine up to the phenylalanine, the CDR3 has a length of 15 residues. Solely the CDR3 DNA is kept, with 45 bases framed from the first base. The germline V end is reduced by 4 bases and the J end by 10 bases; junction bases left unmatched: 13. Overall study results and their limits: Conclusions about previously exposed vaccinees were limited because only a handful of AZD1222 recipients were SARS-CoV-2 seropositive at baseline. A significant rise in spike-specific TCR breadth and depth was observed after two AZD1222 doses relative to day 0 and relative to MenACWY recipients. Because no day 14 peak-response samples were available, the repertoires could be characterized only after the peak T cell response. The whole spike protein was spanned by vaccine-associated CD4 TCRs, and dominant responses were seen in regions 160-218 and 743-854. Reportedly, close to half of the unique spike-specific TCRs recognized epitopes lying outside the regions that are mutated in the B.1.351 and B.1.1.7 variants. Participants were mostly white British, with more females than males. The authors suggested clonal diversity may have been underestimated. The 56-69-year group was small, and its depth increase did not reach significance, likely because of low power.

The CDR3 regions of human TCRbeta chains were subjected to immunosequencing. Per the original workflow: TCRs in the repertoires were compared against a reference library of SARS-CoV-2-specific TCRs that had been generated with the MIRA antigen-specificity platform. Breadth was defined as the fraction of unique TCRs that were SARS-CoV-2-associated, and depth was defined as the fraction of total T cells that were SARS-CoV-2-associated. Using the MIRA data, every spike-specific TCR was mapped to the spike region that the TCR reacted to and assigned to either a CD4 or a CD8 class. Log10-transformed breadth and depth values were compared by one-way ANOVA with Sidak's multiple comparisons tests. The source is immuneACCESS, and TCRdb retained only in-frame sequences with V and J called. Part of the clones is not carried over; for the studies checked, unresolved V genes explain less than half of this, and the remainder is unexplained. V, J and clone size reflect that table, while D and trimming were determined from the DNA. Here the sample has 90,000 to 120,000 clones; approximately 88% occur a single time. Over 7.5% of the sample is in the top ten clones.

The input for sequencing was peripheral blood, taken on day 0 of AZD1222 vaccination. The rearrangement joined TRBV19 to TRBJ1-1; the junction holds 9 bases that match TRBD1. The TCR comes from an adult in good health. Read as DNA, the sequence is TGTGCCAGTAGTACCGGGACAGGGCGCCCTTTAGGAGCTTTCTTT. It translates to CASSTGTGRPLGAFF.